The 16 T cell receptor beta chains reported below all come from one sample, sequenced in a study of blood T cell repertoires in COVID-19. This table comes from immunoSEQ multiplex PCR, and its TCRdb copy is limited to in-frame clones, with some not included. The sample yields some 150,000 clones, around nine tenths seen once. Sequenced: peripheral blood. All receptors come from a man between 18 and 35 years old with active or convalescent COVID-19.

The J gene is TRBJ1-3, the V gene TRBV6-5; 7 bases map to TRBD1. Germline CDR1 and CDR2: MNHEY and SVGAGI. Trimming at V came to 6 bases and at J to 2 bases, leaving 4 bases not matched to a gene. The length of the CDR3 is 14 residues. CDR3 region: CASSRTGAGNTIYF. As DNA, the CDR3 is TGTGCCAGCAGCCGAACAGGGGCTGGAAACACCATATATTTT.

V and J are TRBV11-2 and TRBJ2-1; TRBD1 aligns across 7 bases. J was trimmed by 9 bases and V by 1 base; bases with no gene match: 9. The germline CDR1 and CDR2 sequences are SGHAT and FQNNGV. This CDR3 spans 15 amino acids. CDR3 loop: CASSLGQGRTGEQFF. Here the CDR3 DNA reads TGTGCCAGCAGCTTAGGACAGGGAAGGACAGGTGAGCAGTTCTTC.

This rearrangement joins TRBV15 to TRBJ2-3, with TRBD2 matching over 13 bases. Trimming removed 5 bases from V and 1 base from J; junction bases left unmatched: 6. The CDR3 sequence is 17 residues long. Germline values: CDR1 LNHNV, CDR2 YYDKDF (reference sequence). This chain's CDR3 is CATSGGLAGAGTDTQYF. As DNA, the CDR3 is TGTGCCACCAGCGGCGGACTAGCGGGAGCAGGCACAGATACGCAGTATTTT.

This chain uses TRBV7-9 with TRBJ2-1; D possibly corresponds to TRBD2 (6 bases). The V end was cut by 5 bases, the J end by 0 bases, with 8 bases between. Germline assignment: CDR1 SEHNR and CDR2 FQNEAQ (reference sequence). CDR3 length: 14 amino acids. The CDR3 DNA is TGTGCCAGCAGCCCGCGGGACTCCTACAATGAGCAGTTCTTC. Encoded protein: CASSPRDSYNEQFF. Full variable domain (rest looked up from reference TRBV7-9 and TRBJ2-1): DTGVSQNPRHKITKRGQNVTFRCDPISEHNRLYWYRQTLGQGPEFLTYFQNEAQLEKSRLLSDRFSAERPKGSFSTLEIQRTEQGDSAMYLCASSPRDSYNEQFFGPGTRLTVL.

The CDR3 reads CASTTQEGGTEAFF. The CDR3 DNA reads as TGTGCCAGCACCACGCAAGAAGGGGGTACTGAAGCTTTCTTT. The gene calls are TRBV2 and TRBJ1-1; possible D gene TRBD1, 6 bases. The CDR3 extends over 14 amino acids. Trimming left V 7 bases short and J 5 bases short, with 17 bases between. Germline V gives CDR1 SNHLY, CDR2 FYNNEI.

This clone has just one count. The chain carries TRBV6-2 or TRBV6-3 and TRBJ2-3, with 7 bases aligning to TRBD2. J was trimmed by 4 bases and V by 3 bases; bases with no gene match: 4. CDR3 length: 14 amino acids. Germline values: CDR1 MNHEY, CDR2 SVGEGT. CDR3 sequence: CASSYGGGPDTQYF. In DNA, the CDR3 is TGTGCCAGCAGTTATGGGGGAGGGCCAGATACGCAGTATTTT.

J is TRBJ1-6 and V is TRBV11-2, with a tentative D call TRBD1 (6 bases). The CDR3 has 12 amino acids. V was clipped by 5 bases and J by 8 bases, with 7 bases between them. CDR1 SGHAT and CDR2 FQNNGV come from the germline V gene. CDR3: CASSRTDSPLHF. The CDR3 DNA is TGTGCCAGCAGCCGGACAGATTCACCCCTCCACTTT.

The J gene is TRBJ2-7, the V gene TRBV29-1, with TRBD2 as a possible D gene (5 bases). V lost 0 bases and J 0 bases, leaving 12 bases between the germline ends. Germline CDR1 and CDR2: SQVTM and ANQGSEA. The CDR3 is 15 residues long. In DNA form, the CDR3 reads TGCAGCGTTGAAGATCGGAGGTTTCCCTCCTACGAGCAGTACTTC. Residues: CSVEDRRFPSYEQYF.

V is TRBV7-9 and J is TRBJ1-3, with 9 bases matching TRBD1. The CDR3 is 14 amino acids. V lost 3 bases and J lost 9; bases outside the gene matches: 6. The germline CDR1 and CDR2 sequences are SEHNR and FQNEAQ (reference sequence). CDR3 DNA: TGTGCCAGCAGCTTGACAGGGGGTATTCTCACCATATATTTT. Its protein product is CASSLTGGILTIYF. Complete variable domain (other parts from reference TRBV7-9 and TRBJ1-3): DTGVSQNPRHKITKRGQNVTFRCDPISEHNRLYWYRQTLGQGPEFLTYFQNEAQLEKSRLLSDRFSAERPKGSFSTLEIQRTEQGDSAMYLCASSLTGGILTIYFGEGSWLTVV.

The chain has TRBV29-1 and TRBJ1-2; the match to TRBD1 covers 8 bases. Per the germline V gene, CDR1 is SQVTM and CDR2 is ANQGSEA. J was trimmed by 6 bases and V by 4 bases; bases with no gene match: 7. The CDR3 sequence is 13 residues long. Here the CDR3 reads CSVGAGGLDGYTF. The DNA of the CDR3 is TGCAGCGTTGGGGCAGGGGGCTTGGATGGCTACACCTTC.

V usage is TRBV28 and J usage is TRBJ1-3, with D possibly being TRBD1 (5 bases). The CDR3 spans 17 residues. With 7 bases removed from V and 0 bases from J, the gap between germline ends came to 19 bases. The germline V gene has CDR1 MDHEN and CDR2 SYDVKM. CDR3 sequence (DNA): TGTGCCAGCATTGGGGCCGGAGATGTATTCTCTGGAAACACCATATATTTT. Encoded protein: CASIGAGDVFSGNTIYF.

This sequence joins TRBV7-2 and TRBJ2-5; 7 nucleotides match TRBD1. The CDR3 consists of 16 residues. V gave up 5 bases and J gave up 2 bases; unmatched junction bases: 11. The germline V gene encodes CDR1 SGHTA and CDR2 FQGNSA. The CDR3 spells CASSQGPGGGQETQYF. As DNA, the CDR3 is TGTGCCAGCAGCCAAGGTCCAGGGGGTGGTCAAGAGACCCAGTACTTC. The full variable domain, rest sourced from reference TRBV7-2 and TRBJ2-5, is GAGVSQSPSNKVTEKGKDVELRCDPISGHTALYWYRQSLGQGLEFLIYFQGNSAPDKSGLPSDRFSAERTGGSVSTLTIQRTQQEDSAVYLCASSQGPGGGQETQYFGPGTRLLVL.

This sequence joins TRBV13 and TRBJ1-1, with D unclear. This CDR3 has 13 amino acids. CDR1 is PRHDT and CDR2 is FYEKMQ in the germline V gene (reference sequence). Trimming removed 1 base from V and 2 bases from J, with 5 bases in between. CDR3 residues: CASSLVANTEAFF. The CDR3 DNA reads as TGTGCCAGCAGCTTAGTGGCCAACACTGAAGCTTTCTTT. Variable domain in full (rest from reference TRBV13 and TRBJ1-1): AAGVIQSPRHLIKEKRETATLKCYPIPRHDTVYWYQQGPGQDPQFLISFYEKMQSDKGSIPDRFSAQQFSDYHSELNMSSLELGDSALYFCASSLVANTEAFFGQGTRLTVV.

The J gene is TRBJ2-2, the V gene TRBV3-1 (or the pseudogene TRBV3-2), with 10 bases that match TRBD2. The CDR3 contains 16 residues. V lost 4 bases, J lost 3 bases, and 5 bases stayed unmatched. The germline gives CDR1 LGHDT, CDR2 YNNKEL (reference sequence). CDR3 coding DNA: TGTGCCAGCAGCCCAAATAGCGGGGGGTACACCGGGGAGCTGTTTTTT. Translation: CASSPNSGGYTGELFF.

The table lists this clone with a count of one. The genes are TRBV5-1 and TRBJ2-3; D perhaps matches TRBD2 (6 bases). CDR1 and CDR2 from the germline V gene are SGHRS and YFSETQ. This CDR3 region has 18 residues. Trimming cost V 4 bases and J 1 base, with 22 bases left between them. The CDR3 reads CASSHPPSRSSGTDTQYF. CDR3 coding DNA: TGCGCCAGCAGCCACCCACCGAGCCGCTCTAGCGGCACAGATACGCAGTATTTT. The full variable domain, with the rest looked up from reference TRBV5-1 and TRBJ2-3, is KAGVTQTPRYLIKTRGQQVTLSCSPISGHRSVSWYQQTPGQGLQFLFEYFSETQRNKGNFPGRFSGRQFSNSRSEMNVSTLELGDSALYLCASSHPPSRSSGTDTQYFGPGTRLTVL.

The CDR3 sequence is CASRPGGYNEQFF. CDR3 coding DNA: TGTGCCAGCAGACCGGGCGGGTACAATGAGCAGTTCTTC. This chain uses TRBV7-2 with TRBJ2-1; possibly TRBD2 for D (5 bases). V shed 6 bases and J shed 4 bases, with 10 bases lying between them. CDR1 and CDR2 (germline): SGHTA, FQGNSA. CDR3 length equals 13 residues.